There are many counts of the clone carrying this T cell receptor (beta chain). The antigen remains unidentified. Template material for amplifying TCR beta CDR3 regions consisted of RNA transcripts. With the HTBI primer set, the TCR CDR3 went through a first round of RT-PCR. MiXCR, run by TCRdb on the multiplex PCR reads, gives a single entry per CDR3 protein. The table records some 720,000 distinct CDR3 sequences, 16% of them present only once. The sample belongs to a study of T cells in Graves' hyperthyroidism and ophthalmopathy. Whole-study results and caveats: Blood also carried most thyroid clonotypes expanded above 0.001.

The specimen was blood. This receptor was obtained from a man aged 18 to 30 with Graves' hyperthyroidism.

CDR3 region: CASSPRVTYEQYF. The CDR3 bases are TGTGCCAGCAGCCCCAGGGTTACCTACGAGCAGTACTTC. The V gene is TRBV28, the J gene TRBJ2-7; maybe TRBD1 (5 bases). The CDR3 extends over 13 amino acids. V was cut by 6 bases and J by 2 bases, with 11 bases left in between. Germline CDR1 and CDR2: MDHEN and SYDVKM.